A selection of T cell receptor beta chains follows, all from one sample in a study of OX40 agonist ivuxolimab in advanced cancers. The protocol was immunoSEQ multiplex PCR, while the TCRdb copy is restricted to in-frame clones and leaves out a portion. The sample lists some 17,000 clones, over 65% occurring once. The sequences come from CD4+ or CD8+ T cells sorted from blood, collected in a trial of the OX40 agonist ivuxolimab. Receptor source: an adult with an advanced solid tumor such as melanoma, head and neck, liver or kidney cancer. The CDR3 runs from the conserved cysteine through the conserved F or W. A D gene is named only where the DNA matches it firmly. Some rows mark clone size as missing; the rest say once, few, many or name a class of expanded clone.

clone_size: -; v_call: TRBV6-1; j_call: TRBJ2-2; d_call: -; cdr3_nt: TGTGCCAGCAGTGAATCTGGAGGGGGGGCCGGGGAGCTGTTTTTT; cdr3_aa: CASSESGGGAGELFF
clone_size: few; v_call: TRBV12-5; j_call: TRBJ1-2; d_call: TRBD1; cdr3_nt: TGTGCTAGTGGTTTGCCAACGCCCCAACAGGGGACGGGCTATGGCTACACCTTC; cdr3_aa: CASGLPTPQQGTGYGYTF
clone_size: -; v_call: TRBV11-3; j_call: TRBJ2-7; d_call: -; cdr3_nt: TGTGCCAGCAGCTCCGTTTGGCAACCATACGAGCAGTACTTC; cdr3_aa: CASSSVWQPYEQYF
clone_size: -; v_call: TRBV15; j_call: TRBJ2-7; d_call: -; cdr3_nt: TGCGCCACCAGCCCAGGCAAGAATTACGAGCAGTACTTC; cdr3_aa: CATSPGKNYEQYF
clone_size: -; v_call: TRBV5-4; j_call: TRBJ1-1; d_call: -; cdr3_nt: TGTGCCAGCAGCTTTATGGGGGGTGACGACACTGAAGCTTTCTTT; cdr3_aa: CASSFMGGDDTEAFF
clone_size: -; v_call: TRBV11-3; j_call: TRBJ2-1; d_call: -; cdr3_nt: TGTGCCAGCAGCTTTTCCACAAACAATGAGCAGTTCTTC; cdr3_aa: CASSFSTNNEQFF
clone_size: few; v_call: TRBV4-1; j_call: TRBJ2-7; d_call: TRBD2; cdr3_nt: TGCGCCAGCAGCCAAGAAGAAGCGGGAGGGCCGCGCGAGCAGTACTTC; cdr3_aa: CASSQEEAGGPREQYF
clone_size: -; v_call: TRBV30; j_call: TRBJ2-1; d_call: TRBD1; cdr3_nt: TGTGCCTGGAGGGGGACAGTTCGAGCCAATGAGCAGTTCTTC; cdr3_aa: CAWRGTVRANEQFF
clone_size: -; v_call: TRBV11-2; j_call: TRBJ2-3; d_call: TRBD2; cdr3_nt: TGTGCCAGCAGCCACCATACCATGATTGCTAGCGGTTACACAGATACGCAGTATTTT; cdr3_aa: CASSHHTMIASGYTDTQYF
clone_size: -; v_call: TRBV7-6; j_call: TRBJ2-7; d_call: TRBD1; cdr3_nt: TGTGCCAGCAGCCCCGGGACAGGGCCCTTCGAGCAGTACTTC; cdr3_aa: CASSPGTGPFEQYF
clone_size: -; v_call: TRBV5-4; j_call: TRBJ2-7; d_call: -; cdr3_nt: TGTGCCAGCAGCCCTGGCGAGCAGACCTCCTACGAGCAGTACTTC; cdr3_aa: CASSPGEQTSYEQYF
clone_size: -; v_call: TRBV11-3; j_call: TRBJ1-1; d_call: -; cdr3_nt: TGTGCCAGCAGCCCCCTCGGGGGCGGGACTGAAGCTTTCTTT; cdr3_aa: CASSPLGGGTEAFF
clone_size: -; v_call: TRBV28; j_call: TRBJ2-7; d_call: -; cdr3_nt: TGTGCCAGCATTTCGTTGGGGGGTTCCGGCCAAGCCCATTACGAGCAGTACTTC; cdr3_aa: CASISLGGSGQAHYEQYF
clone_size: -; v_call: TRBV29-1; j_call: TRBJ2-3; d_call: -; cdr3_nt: TGCAGCGTTATCGGGGATACGCAGTATTTT; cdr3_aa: CSVIGDTQYF
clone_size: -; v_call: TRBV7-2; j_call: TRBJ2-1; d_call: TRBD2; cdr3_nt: TGTGCCAGCAGCTCTGGCTCTTTAGCGGGAACCTACAATGAGCAGTTCTTC; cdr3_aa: CASSSGSLAGTYNEQFF
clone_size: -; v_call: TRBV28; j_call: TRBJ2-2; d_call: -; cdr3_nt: TGTGCCAGCAGTCTCCAGGGAACCGGGGAGCTGTTTTTT; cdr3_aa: CASSLQGTGELFF
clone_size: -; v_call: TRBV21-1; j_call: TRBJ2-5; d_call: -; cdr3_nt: TGTGCCAGCAGCCCAGTCGTAGGGGGCTGGGAGACCCAGTACTTC; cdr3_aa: CASSPVVGGWETQYF
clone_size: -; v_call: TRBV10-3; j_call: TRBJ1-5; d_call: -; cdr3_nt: TGTGCCATCAGTGAGAGCAGGGGCAGTTATAGCAATCAGCCCCAGCATTTT; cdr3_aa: CAISESRGSYSNQPQHF
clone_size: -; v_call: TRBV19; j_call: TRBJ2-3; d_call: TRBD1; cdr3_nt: TGTGCCAGTAGGGTCTCAGGGGGCGTGGGTGATACGCAGTATTTT; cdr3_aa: CASRVSGGVGDTQYF
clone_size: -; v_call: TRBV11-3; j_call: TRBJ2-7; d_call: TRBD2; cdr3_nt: TGTGCCAGCAGCTTAACTAGCGGGGAAACCTACGAGCAGTACTTC; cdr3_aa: CASSLTSGETYEQYF
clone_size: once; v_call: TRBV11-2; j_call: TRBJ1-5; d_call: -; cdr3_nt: TGTGCCAGCAGTCCAGAGGCGGGGGACCTTGATCAGCCCCAGCATTTT; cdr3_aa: CASSPEAGDLDQPQHF
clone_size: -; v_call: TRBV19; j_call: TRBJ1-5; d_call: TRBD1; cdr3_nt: TGTGCCAGCGATCACAGGGGGGATCAGCCCCAGCATTTT; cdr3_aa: CASDHRGDQPQHF
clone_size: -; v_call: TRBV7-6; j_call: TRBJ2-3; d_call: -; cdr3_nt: TGTGCCAGCAGCTTAGAAGGACTACCCTACACAGATACGCAGTATTTT; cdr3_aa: CASSLEGLPYTDTQYF
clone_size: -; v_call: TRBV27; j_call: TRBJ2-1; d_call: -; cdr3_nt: TGTGCCAGCACCCTATTAGATGAGCAGTTCTTC; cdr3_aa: CASTLLDEQFF
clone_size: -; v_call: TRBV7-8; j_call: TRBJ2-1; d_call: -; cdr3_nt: TGTGCCAGCAGCTTGGGGGGAGGACAGGCGTCTGCCAATGAGCAGTTCTTC; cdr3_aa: CASSLGGGQASANEQFF
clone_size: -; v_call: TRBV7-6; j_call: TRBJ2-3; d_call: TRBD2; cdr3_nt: TGTGCCAGCAGCCCTAGACTAGCGGGGTACACAGATACGCAGTATTTT; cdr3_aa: CASSPRLAGYTDTQYF
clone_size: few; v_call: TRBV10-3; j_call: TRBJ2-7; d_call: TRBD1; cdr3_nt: TGTGCCATCAGTGAGCCGGGACAGGGGACCTCCTACGAGCAGTACTTC; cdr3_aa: CAISEPGQGTSYEQYF
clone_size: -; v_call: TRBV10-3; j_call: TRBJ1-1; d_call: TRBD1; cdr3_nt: TGTGCCATCAGTGATCGGGACAGGGGTCAGAACACTGAAGCTTTCTTT; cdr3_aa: CAISDRDRGQNTEAFF
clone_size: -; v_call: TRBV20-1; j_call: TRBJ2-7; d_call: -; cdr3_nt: TGCAGTGCTATGTCCCCAGACGAGCAGTACTTC; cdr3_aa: CSAMSPDEQYF
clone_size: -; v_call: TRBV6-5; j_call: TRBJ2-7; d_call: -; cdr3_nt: TGTGCCAGCAGTGAGAAGGGACTTACCTACGAGCAGTACTTC; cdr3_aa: CASSEKGLTYEQYF
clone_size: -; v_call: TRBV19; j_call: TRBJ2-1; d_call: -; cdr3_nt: TGTGCCAGTAGTATGGGGACCGGGACTGCCTACAATGAGCAGTTCTTC; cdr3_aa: CASSMGTGTAYNEQFF
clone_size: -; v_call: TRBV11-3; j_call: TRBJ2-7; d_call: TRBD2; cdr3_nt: TGTGCCAGCAGCTTACCGGGAGGGGGGTACGAGCAGTACTTC; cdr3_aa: CASSLPGGGYEQYF
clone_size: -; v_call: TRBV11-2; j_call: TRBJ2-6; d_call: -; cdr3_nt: TGTGCCAGCAGCCCCCCCTTCGGAGCTCCCGGGGCCAACGTCCTGACTTTC; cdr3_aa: CASSPPFGAPGANVLTF
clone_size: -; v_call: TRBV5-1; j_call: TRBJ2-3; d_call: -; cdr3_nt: TGCGCCAGCAGCGGGCACTATGGAGATACGCAGTATTTT; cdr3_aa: CASSGHYGDTQYF
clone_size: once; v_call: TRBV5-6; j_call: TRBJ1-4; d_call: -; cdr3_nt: TGTGCCAGCAGCTTCGTTGTAAGAGTAACTAATGAAAAACTGTTTTTT; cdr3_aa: CASSFVVRVTNEKLFF
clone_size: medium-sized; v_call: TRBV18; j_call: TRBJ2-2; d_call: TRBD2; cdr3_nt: TGTGCCAGCTCACCACCGGGACTAGGGACCGGGGAGCTGTTTTTT; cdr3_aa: CASSPPGLGTGELFF
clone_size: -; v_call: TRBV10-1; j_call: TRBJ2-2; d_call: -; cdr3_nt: TGCGCCAGCAGTGAGGGCAGGGGTACCGGGGAGCTGTTTTTT; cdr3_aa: CASSEGRGTGELFF